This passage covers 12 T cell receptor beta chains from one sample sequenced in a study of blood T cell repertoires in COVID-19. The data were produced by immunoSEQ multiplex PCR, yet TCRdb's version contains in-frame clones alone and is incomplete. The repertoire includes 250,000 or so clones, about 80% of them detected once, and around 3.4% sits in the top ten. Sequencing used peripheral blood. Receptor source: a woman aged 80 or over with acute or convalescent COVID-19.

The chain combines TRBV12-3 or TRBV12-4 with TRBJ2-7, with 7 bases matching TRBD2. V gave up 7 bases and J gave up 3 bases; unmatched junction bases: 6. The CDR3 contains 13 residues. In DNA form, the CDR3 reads TGTGCCAGCACCAACGGACTAGACTACGAGCAGTACTTC. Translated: CASTNGLDYEQYF.

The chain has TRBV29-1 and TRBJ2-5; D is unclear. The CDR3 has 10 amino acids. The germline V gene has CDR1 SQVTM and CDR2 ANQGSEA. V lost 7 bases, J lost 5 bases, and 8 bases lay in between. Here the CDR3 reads CSAAGETQYF. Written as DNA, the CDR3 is TGCAGCGCGGCAGGTGAGACCCAGTACTTC.

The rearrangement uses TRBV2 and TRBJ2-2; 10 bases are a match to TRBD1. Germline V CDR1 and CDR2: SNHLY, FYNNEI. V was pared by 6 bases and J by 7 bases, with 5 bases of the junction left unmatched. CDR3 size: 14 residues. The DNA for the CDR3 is TGTGCCAGCAGGACGACAGGGGGCAGCGGGGAGCTGTTTTTT. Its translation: CASRTTGGSGELFF.

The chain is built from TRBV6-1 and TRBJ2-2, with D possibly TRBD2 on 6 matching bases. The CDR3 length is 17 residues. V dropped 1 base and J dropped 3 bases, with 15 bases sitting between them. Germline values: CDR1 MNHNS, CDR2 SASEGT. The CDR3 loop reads CASSEVLGTYDTGELFF. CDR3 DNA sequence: TGTGCCAGCAGTGAAGTTCTCGGGACTTATGACACCGGGGAGCTGTTTTTT.

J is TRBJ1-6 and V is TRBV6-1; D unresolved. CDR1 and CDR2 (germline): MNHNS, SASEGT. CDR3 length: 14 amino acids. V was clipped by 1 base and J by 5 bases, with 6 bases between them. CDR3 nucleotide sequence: TGTGCCAGCAGTGAAGACAGAAATAATTCACCCCTCCACTTT. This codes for CASSEDRNNSPLHF.

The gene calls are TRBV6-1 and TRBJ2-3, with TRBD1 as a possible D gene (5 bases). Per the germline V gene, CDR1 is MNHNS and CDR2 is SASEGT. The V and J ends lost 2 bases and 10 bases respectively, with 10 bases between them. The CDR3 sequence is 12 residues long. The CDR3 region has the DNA TGTGCCAGCAGTGAACATCAGGGTTCGCAGTATTTT. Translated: CASSEHQGSQYF.

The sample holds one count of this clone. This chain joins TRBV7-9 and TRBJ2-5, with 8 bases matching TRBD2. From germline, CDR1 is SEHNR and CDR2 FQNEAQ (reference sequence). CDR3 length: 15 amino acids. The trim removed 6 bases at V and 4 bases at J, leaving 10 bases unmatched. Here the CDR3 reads CASRRGDYGSETQYF. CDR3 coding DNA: TGTGCCAGCAGGCGGGGGGATTATGGCTCAGAGACCCAGTACTTC.

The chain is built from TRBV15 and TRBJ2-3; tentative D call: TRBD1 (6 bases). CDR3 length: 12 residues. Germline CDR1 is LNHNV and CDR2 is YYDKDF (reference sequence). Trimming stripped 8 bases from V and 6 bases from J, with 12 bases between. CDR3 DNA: TGTGCCACCTCCCGGACAGACGATACGCAGTATTTT. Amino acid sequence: CATSRTDDTQYF.

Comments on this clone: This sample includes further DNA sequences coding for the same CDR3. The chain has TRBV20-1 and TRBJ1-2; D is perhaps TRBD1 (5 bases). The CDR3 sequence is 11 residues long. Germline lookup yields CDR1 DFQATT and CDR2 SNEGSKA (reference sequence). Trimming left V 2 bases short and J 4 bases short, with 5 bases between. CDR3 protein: CSARTGYGYTF. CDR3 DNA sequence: TGCAGTGCTAGAACAGGCTATGGCTACACCTTC.

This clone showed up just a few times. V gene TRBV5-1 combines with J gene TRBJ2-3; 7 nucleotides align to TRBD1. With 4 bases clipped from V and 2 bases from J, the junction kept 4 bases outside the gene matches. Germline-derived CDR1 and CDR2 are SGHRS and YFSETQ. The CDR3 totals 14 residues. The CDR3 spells CASSGGQSTDTQYF. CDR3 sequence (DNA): TGCGCCAGCAGCGGGGGACAGTCCACAGATACGCAGTATTTT.

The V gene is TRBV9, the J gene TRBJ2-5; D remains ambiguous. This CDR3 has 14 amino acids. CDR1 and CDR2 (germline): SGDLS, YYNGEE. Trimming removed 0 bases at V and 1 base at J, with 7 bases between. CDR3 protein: CASSVAVFQETQYF. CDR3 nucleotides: TGTGCCAGCAGCGTAGCTGTCTTCCAAGAGACCCAGTACTTC.

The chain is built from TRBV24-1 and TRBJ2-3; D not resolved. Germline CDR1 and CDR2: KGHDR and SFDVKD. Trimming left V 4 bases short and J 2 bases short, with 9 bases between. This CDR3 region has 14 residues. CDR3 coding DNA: TGTGCCACCAGTGAAACTTCTAACACAGATACGCAGTATTTT. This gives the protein CATSETSNTDTQYF.